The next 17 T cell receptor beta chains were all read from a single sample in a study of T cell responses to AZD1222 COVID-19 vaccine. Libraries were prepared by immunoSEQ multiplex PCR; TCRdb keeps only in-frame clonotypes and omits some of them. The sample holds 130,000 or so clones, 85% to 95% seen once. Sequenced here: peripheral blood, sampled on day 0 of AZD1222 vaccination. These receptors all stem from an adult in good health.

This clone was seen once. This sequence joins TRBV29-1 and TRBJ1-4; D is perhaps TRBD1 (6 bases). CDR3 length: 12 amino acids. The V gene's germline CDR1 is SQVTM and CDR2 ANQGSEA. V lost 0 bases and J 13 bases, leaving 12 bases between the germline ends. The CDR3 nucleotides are TGCAGCGTTGAAGAAACGGGGGCAGTACTGTTTTTT. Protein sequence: CSVEETGAVLFF.

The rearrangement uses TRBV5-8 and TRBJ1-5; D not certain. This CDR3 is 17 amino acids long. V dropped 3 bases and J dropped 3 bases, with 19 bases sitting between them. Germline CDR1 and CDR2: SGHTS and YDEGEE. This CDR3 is CASSSENKATYNQPQHF. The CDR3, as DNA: TGTGCCAGCAGCTCAGAAAACAAGGCCACCTACAATCAGCCCCAGCATTTT.

The CDR3 coding sequence is TGTGCCAGCAGCGTGGGTTTAGGATCCTACAATGAGCAGTTCTTC. As protein: CASSVGLGSYNEQFF. This sequence joins TRBV9 and TRBJ2-1; no definite D call. CDR3 size: 15 residues. The V end lost 2 bases, the J end lost 1 base, and 10 bases lay between the germline ends. Germline V lookup: CDR1 SGDLS, CDR2 YYNGEE.

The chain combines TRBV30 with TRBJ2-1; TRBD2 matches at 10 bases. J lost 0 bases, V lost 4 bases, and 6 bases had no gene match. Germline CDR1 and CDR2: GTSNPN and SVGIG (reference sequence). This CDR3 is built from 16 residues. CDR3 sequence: CAWTLAGASSYNEQFF. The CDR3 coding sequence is TGTGCCTGGACGCTAGCGGGGGCTAGCTCCTACAATGAGCAGTTCTTC.

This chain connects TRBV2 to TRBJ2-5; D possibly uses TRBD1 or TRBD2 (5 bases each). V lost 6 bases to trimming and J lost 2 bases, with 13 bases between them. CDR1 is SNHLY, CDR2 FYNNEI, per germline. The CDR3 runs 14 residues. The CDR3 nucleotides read TGTGCCAGCAGACGGGGACGGGAACAAGAGACCCAGTACTTC. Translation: CASRRGREQETQYF.

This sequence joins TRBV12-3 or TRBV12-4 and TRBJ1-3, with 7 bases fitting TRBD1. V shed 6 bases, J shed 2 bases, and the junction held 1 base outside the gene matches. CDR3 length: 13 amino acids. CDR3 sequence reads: CASSTGAGNTIYF. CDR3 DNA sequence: TGTGCCAGCAGCACAGGGGCTGGAAACACCATATATTTT.

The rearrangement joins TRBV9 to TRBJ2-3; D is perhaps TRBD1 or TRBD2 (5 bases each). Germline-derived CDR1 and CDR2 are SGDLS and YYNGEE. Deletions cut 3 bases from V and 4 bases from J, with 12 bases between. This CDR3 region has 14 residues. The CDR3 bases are TGTGCCAGCAGCGAGTGGGACGGCCCAGATACGCAGTATTTT. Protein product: CASSEWDGPDTQYF.

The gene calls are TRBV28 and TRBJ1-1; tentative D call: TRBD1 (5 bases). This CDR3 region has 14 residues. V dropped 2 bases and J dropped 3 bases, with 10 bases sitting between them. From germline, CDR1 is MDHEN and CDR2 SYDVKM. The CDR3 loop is CASSLRGGYTEAFF. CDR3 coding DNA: TGTGCCAGCAGTTTAAGGGGTGGGTACACTGAAGCTTTCTTT.

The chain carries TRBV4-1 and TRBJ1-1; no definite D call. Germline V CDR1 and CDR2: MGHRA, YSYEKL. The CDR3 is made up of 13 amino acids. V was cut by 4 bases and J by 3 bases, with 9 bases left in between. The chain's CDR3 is CASSRNQDTEAFF. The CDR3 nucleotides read TGCGCCAGCAGCCGAAACCAAGACACTGAAGCTTTCTTT.

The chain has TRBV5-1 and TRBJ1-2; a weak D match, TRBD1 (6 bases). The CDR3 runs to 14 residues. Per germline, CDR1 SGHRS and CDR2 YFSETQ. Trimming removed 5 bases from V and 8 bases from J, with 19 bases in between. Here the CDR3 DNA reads TGCGCCAGCAGTATACATGGACAGCTTGGCGGCTACACCTTC. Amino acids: CASSIHGQLGGYTF.

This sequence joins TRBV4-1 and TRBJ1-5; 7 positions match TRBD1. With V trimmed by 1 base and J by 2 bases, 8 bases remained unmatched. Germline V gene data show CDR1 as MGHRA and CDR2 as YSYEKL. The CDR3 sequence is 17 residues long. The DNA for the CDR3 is TGCGCCAGCAGCCAAGCCGGTCGGAGGGGGCGCAATCAGCCCCAGCATTTT. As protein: CASSQAGRRGRNQPQHF.

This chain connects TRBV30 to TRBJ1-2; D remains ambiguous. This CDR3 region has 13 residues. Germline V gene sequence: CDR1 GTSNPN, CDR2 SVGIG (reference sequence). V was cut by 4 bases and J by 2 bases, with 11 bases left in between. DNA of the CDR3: TGTGCCTGGAACCCAGGTGTGAACTATGGCTACACCTTC. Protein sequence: CAWNPGVNYGYTF.

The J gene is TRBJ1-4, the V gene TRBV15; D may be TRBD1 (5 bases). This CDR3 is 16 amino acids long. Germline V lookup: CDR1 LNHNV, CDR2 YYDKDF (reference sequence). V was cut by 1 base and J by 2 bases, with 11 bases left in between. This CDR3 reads CATSRGTGLTNEKLFF. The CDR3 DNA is TGTGCCACCAGCAGAGGTACGGGGCTGACTAATGAAAAACTGTTTTTT.

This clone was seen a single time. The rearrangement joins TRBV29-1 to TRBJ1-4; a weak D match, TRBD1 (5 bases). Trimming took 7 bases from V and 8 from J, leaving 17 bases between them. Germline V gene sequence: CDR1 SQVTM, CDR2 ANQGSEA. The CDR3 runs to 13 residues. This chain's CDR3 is CSAGAGVREKLFF. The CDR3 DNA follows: TGCAGCGCCGGTGCGGGGGTACGGGAAAAACTGTTTTTT.

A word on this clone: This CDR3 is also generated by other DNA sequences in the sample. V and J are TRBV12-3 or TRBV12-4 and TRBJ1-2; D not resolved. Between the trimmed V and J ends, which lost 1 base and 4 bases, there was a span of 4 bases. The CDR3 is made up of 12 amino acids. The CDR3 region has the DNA TGTGCCAGCAGTTTAGTGGGCTATGGCTACACCTTC. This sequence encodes CASSLVGYGYTF.

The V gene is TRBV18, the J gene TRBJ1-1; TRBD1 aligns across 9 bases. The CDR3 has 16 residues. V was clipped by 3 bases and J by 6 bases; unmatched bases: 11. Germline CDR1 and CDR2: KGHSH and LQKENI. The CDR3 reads CASSPTLSTGGAEAFF. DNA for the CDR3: TGTGCCAGCTCACCTACCCTCTCGACAGGGGGGGCTGAAGCTTTCTTT.

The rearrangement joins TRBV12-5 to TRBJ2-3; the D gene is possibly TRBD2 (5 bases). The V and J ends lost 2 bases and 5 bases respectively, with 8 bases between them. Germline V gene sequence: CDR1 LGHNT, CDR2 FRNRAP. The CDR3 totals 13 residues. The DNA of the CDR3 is TGTGCTAGTGGTTTGCTCGGGGTAGATACGCAGTATTTT. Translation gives CASGLLGVDTQYF.